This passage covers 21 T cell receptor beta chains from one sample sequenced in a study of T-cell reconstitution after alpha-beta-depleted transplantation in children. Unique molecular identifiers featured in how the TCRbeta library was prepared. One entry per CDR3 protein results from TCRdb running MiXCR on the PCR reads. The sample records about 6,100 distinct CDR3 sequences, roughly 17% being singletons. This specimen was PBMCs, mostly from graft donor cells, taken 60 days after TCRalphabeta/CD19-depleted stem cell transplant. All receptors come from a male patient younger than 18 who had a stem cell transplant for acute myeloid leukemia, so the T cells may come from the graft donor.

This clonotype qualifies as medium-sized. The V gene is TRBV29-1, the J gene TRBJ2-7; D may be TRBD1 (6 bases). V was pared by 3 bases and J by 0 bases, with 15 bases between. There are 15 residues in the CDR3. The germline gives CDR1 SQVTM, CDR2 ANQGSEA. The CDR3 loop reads CSVDNPTGLSYEQYF. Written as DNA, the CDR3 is TGCAGCGTTGACAACCCCACAGGGCTCTCCTACGAGCAGTACTTC.

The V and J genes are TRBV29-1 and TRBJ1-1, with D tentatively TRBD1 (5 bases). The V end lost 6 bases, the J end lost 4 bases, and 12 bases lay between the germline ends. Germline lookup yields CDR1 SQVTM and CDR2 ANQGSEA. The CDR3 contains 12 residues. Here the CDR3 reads CSVGTAFTEAFF. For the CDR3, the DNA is TGCAGCGTCGGGACGGCCTTCACTGAAGCTTTCTTT.

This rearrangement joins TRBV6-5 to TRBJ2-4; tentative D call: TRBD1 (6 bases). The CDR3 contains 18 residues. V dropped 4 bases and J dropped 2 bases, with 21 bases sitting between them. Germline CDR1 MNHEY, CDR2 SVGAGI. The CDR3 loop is CASSLYRLQGLPKNIQYF. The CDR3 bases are TGTGCCAGCAGTTTATACCGACTACAGGGCTTGCCCAAAAACATTCAGTACTTC.

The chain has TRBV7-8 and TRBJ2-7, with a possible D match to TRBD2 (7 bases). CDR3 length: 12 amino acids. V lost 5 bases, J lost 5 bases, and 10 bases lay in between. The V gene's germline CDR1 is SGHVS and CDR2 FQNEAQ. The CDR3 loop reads CASSLGGDEQYF. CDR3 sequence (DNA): TGTGCCAGCAGCCTAGGGGGGGACGAGCAGTACTTC.

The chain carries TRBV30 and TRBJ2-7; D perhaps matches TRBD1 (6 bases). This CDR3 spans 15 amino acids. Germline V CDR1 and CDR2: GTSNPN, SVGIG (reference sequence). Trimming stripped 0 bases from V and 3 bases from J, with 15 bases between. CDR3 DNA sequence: TGTGCCTGGAGTGTACTGGCAGGGGCAAACTACGAGCAGTACTTC. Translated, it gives CAWSVLAGANYEQYF. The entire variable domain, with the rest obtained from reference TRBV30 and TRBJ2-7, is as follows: SQTIHQWPATLVQPVGSPLSLECTVEGTSNPNLYWYRQAAGRGLQLLFYSVGIGQISSEVPQNLSASRPQDRQFILSSKKLLLSDSGFYLCAWSVLAGANYEQYFGPGTRLTVT.

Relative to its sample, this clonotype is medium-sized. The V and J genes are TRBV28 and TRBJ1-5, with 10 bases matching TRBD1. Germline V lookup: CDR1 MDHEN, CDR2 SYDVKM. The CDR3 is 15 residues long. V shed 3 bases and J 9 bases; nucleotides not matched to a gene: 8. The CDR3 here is CASSFTGTGVGPQHF. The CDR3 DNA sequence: TGTGCCAGCAGTTTCACCGGGACAGGGGTGGGGCCCCAGCATTTT.

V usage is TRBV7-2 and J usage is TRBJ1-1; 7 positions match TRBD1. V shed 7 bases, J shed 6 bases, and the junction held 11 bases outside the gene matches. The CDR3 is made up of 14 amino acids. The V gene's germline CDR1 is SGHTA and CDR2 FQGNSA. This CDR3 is CASITDRVYAEAFF. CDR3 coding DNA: TGTGCCAGCATAACAGACAGGGTGTATGCTGAAGCTTTCTTT. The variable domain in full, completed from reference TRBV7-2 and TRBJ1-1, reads GAGVSQSPSNKVTEKGKDVELRCDPISGHTALYWYRQSLGQGLEFLIYFQGNSAPDKSGLPSDRFSAERTGGSVSTLTIQRTQQEDSAVYLCASITDRVYAEAFFGQGTRLTVV.

In DNA, the CDR3 is TGTGCCACCAGCGGATTAGACAGCAGCACAGATACGCAGTATTTT. It specifies CATSGLDSSTDTQYF. The V and J genes are TRBV15 and TRBJ2-3, with D possibly TRBD1 on 5 matching bases. There are 15 residues in the CDR3. The germline V gene has CDR1 LNHNV and CDR2 YYDKDF (reference sequence). Between the trimmed V and J ends, which lost 5 bases and 0 bases, there was a span of 12 bases.

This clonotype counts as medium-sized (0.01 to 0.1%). In DNA form, the CDR3 reads TGTGCCAGCAGCTTAGGGGATTTGGTTCGAGGGACCCAGTACTTC. The encoded protein is CASSLGDLVRGTQYF. V and J are TRBV7-9 and TRBJ2-5, with D unclear. CDR1 is SEHNR and CDR2 is FQNEAQ in the germline V gene (reference sequence). The ends were cut back, 1 base at V and 7 bases at J, with 16 bases in the middle. CDR3 length: 15 residues.

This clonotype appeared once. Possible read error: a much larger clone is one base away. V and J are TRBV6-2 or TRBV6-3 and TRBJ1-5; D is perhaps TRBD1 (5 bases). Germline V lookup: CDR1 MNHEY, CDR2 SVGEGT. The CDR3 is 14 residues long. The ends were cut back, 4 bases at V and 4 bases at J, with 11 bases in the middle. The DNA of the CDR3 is TGTGCCAGCAGTTTGGCCAGGGCTAATCAGCCCCAGCATTTT. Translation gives CASSLARANQPQHF.

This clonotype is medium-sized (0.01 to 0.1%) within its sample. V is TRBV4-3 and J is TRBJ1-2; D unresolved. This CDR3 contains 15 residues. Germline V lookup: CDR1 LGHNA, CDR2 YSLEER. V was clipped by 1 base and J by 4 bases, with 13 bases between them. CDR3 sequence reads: CASSQAIGSPYGYTF. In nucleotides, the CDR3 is TGCGCCAGCAGCCAAGCGATAGGGAGCCCCTATGGCTACACCTTC.

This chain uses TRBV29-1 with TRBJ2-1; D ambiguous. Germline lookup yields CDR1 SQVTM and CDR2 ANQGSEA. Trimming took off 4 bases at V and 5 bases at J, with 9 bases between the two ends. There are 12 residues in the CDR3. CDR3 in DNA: TGCAGCGTTGTTCAGTACGACAATGAGCAGTTCTTC. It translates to CSVVQYDNEQFF.

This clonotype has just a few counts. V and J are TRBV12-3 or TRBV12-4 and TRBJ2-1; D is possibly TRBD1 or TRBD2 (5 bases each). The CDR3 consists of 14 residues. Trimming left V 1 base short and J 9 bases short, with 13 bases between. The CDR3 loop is CASSLGGARGEQFF. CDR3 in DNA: TGTGCCAGCAGTTTAGGAGGGGCCCGAGGTGAGCAGTTCTTC.

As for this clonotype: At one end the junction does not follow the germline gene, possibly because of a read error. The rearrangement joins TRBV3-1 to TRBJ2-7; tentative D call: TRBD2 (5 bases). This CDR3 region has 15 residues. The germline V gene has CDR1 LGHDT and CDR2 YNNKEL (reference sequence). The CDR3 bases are TGTGCCAGCAGCCAAGTACGGACTCCTGCCTACGAGCAGCACTTC. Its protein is CASSQVRTPAYEQHF.

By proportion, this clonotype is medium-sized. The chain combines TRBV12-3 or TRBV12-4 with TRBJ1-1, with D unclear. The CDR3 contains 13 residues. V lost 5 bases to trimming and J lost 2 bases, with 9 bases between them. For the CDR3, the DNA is TGTGCCAGCAGTCCCCTCCAAAACACTGAAGCTTTCTTT. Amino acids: CASSPLQNTEAFF.

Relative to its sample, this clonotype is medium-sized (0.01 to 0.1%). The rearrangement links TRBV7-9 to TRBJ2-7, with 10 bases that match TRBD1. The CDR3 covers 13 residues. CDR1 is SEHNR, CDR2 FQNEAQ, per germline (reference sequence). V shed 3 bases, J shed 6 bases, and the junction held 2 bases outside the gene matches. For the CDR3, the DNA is TGTGCCAGCAGCTTTGGACAGGGGGGCGAGCAGTACTTC. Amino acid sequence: CASSFGQGGEQYF.

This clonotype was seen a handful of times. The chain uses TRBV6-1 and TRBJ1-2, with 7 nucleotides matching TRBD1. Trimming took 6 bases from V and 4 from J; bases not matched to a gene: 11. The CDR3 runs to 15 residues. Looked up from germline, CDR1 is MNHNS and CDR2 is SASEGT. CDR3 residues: CASSRFTGTVYGYTF. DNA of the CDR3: TGTGCCAGCAGCCGCTTCACCGGGACAGTCTATGGCTACACCTTC.

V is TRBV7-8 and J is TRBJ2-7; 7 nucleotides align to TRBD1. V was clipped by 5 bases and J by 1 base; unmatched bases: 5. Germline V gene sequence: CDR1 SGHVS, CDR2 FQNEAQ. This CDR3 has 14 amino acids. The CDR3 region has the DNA TGTGCCAGCAGCCGGGACAGCTATTCCTACGAGCAGTACTTC. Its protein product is CASSRDSYSYEQYF. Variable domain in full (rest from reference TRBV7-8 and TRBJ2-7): GAGVSQSPRYKVAKRGQDVALRCDPISGHVSLFWYQQALGQGPEFLTYFQNEAQLDKSGLPSDRFFAERPEGSVSTLKIQRTQQEDSAVYLCASSRDSYSYEQYFGPGTRLTVT.

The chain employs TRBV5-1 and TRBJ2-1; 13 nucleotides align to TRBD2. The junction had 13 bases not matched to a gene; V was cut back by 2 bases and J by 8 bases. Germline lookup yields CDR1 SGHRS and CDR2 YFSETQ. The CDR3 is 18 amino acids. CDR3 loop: CASSFVGTSGTQPHEQFF. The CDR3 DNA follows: TGCGCCAGCAGCTTCGTAGGGACTAGCGGGACCCAGCCCCATGAGCAGTTCTTC.

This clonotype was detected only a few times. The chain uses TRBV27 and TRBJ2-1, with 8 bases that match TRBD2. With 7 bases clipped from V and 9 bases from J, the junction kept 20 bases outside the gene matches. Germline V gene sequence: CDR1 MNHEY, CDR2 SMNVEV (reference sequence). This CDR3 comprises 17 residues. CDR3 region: CASILRGPAGVQSEQFF. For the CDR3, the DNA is TGTGCCAGCATCCTAAGGGGCCCAGCGGGGGTACAAAGTGAGCAGTTCTTC.

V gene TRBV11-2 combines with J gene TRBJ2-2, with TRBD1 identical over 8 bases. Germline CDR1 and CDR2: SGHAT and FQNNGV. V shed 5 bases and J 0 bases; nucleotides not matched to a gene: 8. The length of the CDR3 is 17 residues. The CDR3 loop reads CASSRSPGQANTGELFF. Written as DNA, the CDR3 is TGTGCCAGCAGCCGATCACCGGGACAGGCGAACACCGGGGAGCTGTTTTTT. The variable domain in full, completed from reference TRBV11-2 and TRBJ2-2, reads EAGVAQSPRYKIIEKRQSVAFWCNPISGHATLYWYQQILGQGPKLLIQFQNNGVVDDSQLPKDRFSAERLKGVDSTLKIQPAKLEDSAVYLCASSRSPGQANTGELFFGEGSRLTVL.